The entry that follows covers one T cell receptor (beta chain) sequence. Its antigen is unknown. Through a sample-barcoded 5' primer and a J-beta primer mix, a second PCR was run for roughly 6 to 12 cycles. TCRdb ran MiXCR on the 5' RACE reads and lists one entry per CDR3 protein. The sample shows over 950,000 distinct CDR3 sequences, just over 50% of them seen only once. This sample was included in a study of blood T cells in healthy people across ages. Findings of the study overall: Estimated diversity that came from one million T cells was considered an underestimate.

The sequence was obtained from a woman aged 55-70 years in good health. The sequenced material came from blood.

CDR3 amino acids: CASSLDDGRTYEQYF. The CDR3 bases are TGCGCCAGCAGCTTGGATGACGGGAGAACCTACGAGCAGTACTTC. The rearrangement links TRBV5-1 to TRBJ2-7; D possibly corresponds to TRBD2 (6 bases). This CDR3 is built from 15 residues. Germline assignment: CDR1 SGHRS and CDR2 YFSETQ. V lost 0 bases and J lost 2, with 12 bases in between.